This entry lists 2 T cell receptor beta chains sequenced from one sample in a study of cytotoxic CD8 clonotypes in ibrutinib-treated CLL. TCRdb's table, derived via immunoSEQ multiplex PCR, lists solely in-frame clones and lacks some. The sample contains 300,000 to 400,000 clones, about 61% of which appear only once. The sequenced sample was PBMCs, obtained after 36 months of ibrutinib treatment. All receptors derive from a human donor with chronic lymphocytic leukemia.

DNA for the CDR3: TGTGCCAGTTTACAAGGTGCAGGGGTTTCGACCGGGGAGCTGTTTTTT. Protein product: CASLQGAGVSTGELFF. The genes are TRBV7-3 and TRBJ2-2; perhaps TRBD1 as D (6 bases). Germline V CDR1 and CDR2: SGHTA, FQGTGA. V was cut by 9 bases and J by 5 bases, with 22 bases left in between. This CDR3 has 16 amino acids.

This chain joins TRBV9 and TRBJ2-2; D uncertain. V lost 0 bases to trimming and J lost 2 bases, with 5 bases between them. Germline lookup yields CDR1 SGDLS and CDR2 YYNGEE. There are 14 residues in the CDR3. DNA of the CDR3: TGTGCCAGCAGCGTAGTTGGAAACACCGGGGAGCTGTTTTTT. It specifies CASSVVGNTGELFF.